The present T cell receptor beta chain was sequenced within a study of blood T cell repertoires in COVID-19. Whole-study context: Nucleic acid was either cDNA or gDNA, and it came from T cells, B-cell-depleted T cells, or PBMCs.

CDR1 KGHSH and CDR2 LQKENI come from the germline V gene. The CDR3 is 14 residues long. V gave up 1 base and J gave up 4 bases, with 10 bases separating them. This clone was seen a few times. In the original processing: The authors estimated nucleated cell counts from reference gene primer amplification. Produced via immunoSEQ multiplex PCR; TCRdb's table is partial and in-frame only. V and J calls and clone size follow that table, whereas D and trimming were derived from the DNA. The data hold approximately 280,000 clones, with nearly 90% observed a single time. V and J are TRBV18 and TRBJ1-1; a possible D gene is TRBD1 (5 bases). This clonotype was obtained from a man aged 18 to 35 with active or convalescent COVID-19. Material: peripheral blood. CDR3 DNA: TGTGCCAGCTCACCACAGGACAAGGGCACTGAAGCTTTCTTT. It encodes CASSPQDKGTEAFF.